The source of this T cell receptor (beta chain) is a study of T cell repertoires in cytomegalovirus infection. Study-wide context: Public TCR beta signatures marked donors with CMV infection and the matching HLA. Findings and limits, study-wide: CMV-specific HLA-C-restricted TCR beta clonotypes dominated the ex vivo response. Of the TCR beta families, the public ones yielded a cumulative frequency that identified carriers of CMV plus the relevant HLA.

This clonotype was detected ten times or more. No antigen is known for it. TCRdb passed the reads through MiXCR, listing each CDR3 protein once. This sample has 90,000 to 130,000 distinct CDR3 sequences, with over 9% found just once. The CDR3 has 16 amino acids. Trimming removed 5 bases from V and 0 bases from J, with 11 bases in between. Looked up from germline, CDR1 is MNHNS and CDR2 is SASEGT. The V call is TRBV6-1, the J call TRBJ2-6; D call uncertain. The sample comprised PBMCs, sequenced either directly or after in vitro stimulation (not recorded which). The sequence was collected from a human donor in good health (CMV status not recorded). Some clones in this sample may be carry-over from other donors' samples. The CDR3 region has the DNA TGTGCCAGCAGTTTAGGATCCCCCTCTGGGGCCAACGTCCTGACTTTC. Amino acid sequence: CASSLGSPSGANVLTF.